Given below is one T cell receptor beta chain in context. These data come from a study of cytomegalovirus exposure and HLA in healthy donors. The germline V gene encodes CDR1 MGHRA and CDR2 YSYEKL. Deletions cut 1 base from V and 6 bases from J, with 15 bases between. The CDR3 extends over 15 amino acids. PCR primers comprised 60 Vbeta and 13 Jbeta primers. The protocol was immunoSEQ multiplex PCR, while the TCRdb copy is restricted to in-frame clones and leaves out a portion. The sample data list 50,000 to 70,000 clones. The origin of this receptor is a woman aged 18-35 years in good health and CMV-seronegative. This sequence joins TRBV4-1 and TRBJ1-2; D unclear. The sample consisted of PBMCs. The CDR3: CASSQASVGLNGYTF. For the CDR3, the DNA is TGCGCCAGCAGCCAAGCTTCCGTCGGACTGAATGGCTACACCTTC.